A single sample is the source of the 2 T cell receptor beta chains below, sequenced in a study of blood T cell repertoires in COVID-19. This table comes from immunoSEQ multiplex PCR, and its TCRdb copy is limited to in-frame clones, with some not included. Here the sample spans 210,000 or so clones, around 90% being singletons. Sequencing used peripheral blood. Receptors were obtained from a man aged 18 to 30 with active or convalescent COVID-19.

The rearrangement uses TRBV10-3 and TRBJ1-1; D might be TRBD1 (5 bases). CDR1 and CDR2 (germline): ENHRY, SYGVKD. V lost 5 bases and J lost 5, with 12 bases in between. This CDR3 has 13 amino acids. The CDR3 nucleotides are TGTGCCATCAGTCAGGGTTCCAGGACTGAAGCTTTCTTT. It is translated as CAISQGSRTEAFF.

V usage is TRBV4-3 and J usage is TRBJ2-3; D may be TRBD1 (6 bases). Germline lookup yields CDR1 LGHNA and CDR2 YSLEER. V lost 4 bases and J 3 bases, leaving 14 bases between the germline ends. CDR3 length: 15 residues. The CDR3 DNA is TGCGCCAGCAGCCCGGGGACATCAGAGACAGATACGCAGTATTTT. Amino acid sequence: CASSPGTSETDTQYF.